This T cell receptor (beta chain) originates from a study of control samples from healthy donors and cancer patients. V gave up 4 bases and J gave up 5 bases, with 3 bases separating them. The CDR3 runs to 10 residues. Germline V gives CDR1 DFQATT, CDR2 SNEGSKA (reference sequence). The repertoire was sequenced with immunoSEQ multiplex PCR; TCRdb's copy has only in-frame clones and lacks some. The sample has about 270,000 clones, roughly four fifths seen once; the top ten hold 13%. The sample was PBMCs. The chain combines TRBV20-1 with TRBJ2-1; D is unresolved. This sequence originates from a woman aged 55-75 years with lung cancer. CDR3 coding DNA: TGCAGTGCTACAGACAATGAGCAGTTCTTC. Translation: CSATDNEQFF.